The 27 T cell receptor beta chains presented below share a single source sample, sequenced in a study of Tregs in tolerant kidney transplant recipients. Produced via immunoSEQ multiplex PCR; TCRdb's table is partial and in-frame only. This sample has 90,000 to 120,000 clones, with around 90% found just once. Here the sequenced sample was CD4+ T cells from blood, taken before the transplant. The receptors were sampled from a human donor who received a combined kidney and bone marrow transplant.

The chain combines TRBV6-1 with TRBJ2-5; D may be TRBD2 (5 bases). Deletions cut 2 bases from V and 5 bases from J, with 12 bases between. The germline gives CDR1 MNHNS, CDR2 SASEGT. The CDR3 runs to 14 residues. DNA of the CDR3: TGTGCCAGCAGTGAATTGGGGAGTTGGGAGACCCAGTACTTC. It yields the protein CASSELGSWETQYF.

The chain uses TRBV7-2 and TRBJ1-2, with 7 bases identical to TRBD1. Trimming removed 7 bases from V and 4 bases from J; junction bases left unmatched: 9. The V gene's germline CDR1 is SGHTA and CDR2 FQGNSA. This CDR3 spans 14 amino acids. The DNA for the CDR3 is TGTGCCAGCACCCCTGGACAGGTGGCCTATGGCTACACCTTC. It encodes CASTPGQVAYGYTF.

This chain links TRBV18 with TRBJ2-5; a weak D match, TRBD2 (6 bases). The V gene's germline CDR1 is KGHSH and CDR2 LQKENI. This CDR3 region has 12 residues. V was pared by 2 bases and J by 9 bases, with 10 bases between. For the CDR3, the DNA is TGTGCCAGCTCACCAGAGAGCGGGTCCCAGTACTTC. This translates into CASSPESGSQYF.

The genes are TRBV5-4 and TRBJ2-6; the D is unclear. Germline V gene lookup returns CDR1 SGHNT and CDR2 YYREEE (reference sequence). The CDR3 has 16 residues. The V end was cut by 0 bases, the J end by 0 bases, with 7 bases between. CDR3 loop: CASSLGGFSGANVLTF. The CDR3 DNA reads TGTGCCAGCAGCTTGGGCGGATTCTCTGGGGCCAACGTCCTGACTTTC.

A single count supports this clone. The chain uses TRBV6-6 and TRBJ1-1; D is ambiguous. Trimming cost V 2 bases and J 1 base, with 11 bases left between them. Germline-derived CDR1 and CDR2 are MNHNY and SVGAGI (reference sequence). This CDR3 is built from 15 residues. The CDR3 DNA follows: TGTGCCAGCAGTTACCCGGGGATGGGGAACACTGAAGCTTTCTTT. Amino acid sequence: CASSYPGMGNTEAFF.

The chain uses TRBV18 and TRBJ2-3; TRBD1 aligns across 8 bases. The length of the CDR3 is 16 residues. In germline, CDR1 is KGHSH, CDR2 LQKENI. Trimming cost V 4 bases and J 4 bases; bases outside gene matches: 10. The CDR3 sequence: CASSLGTGRAADTQYF. The CDR3 DNA follows: TGTGCCAGCTCACTAGGGACAGGACGGGCGGCAGATACGCAGTATTTT.

The chain has TRBV25-1 and TRBJ2-5; TRBD2 aligns across 9 bases. Germline V gives CDR1 MGHDK, CDR2 SYGVNS. This CDR3 is built from 18 residues. V shed 5 bases and J 4 bases; nucleotides not matched to a gene: 17. The CDR3 sequence is CASSSSVSGGRAGETQYF. The CDR3 DNA follows: TGTGCCAGCAGTTCGTCGGTATCAGGCGGGAGGGCCGGAGAGACCCAGTACTTC.

V gene TRBV21-1 combines with J gene TRBJ2-5; TRBD2 is the table's D call, not checked against the DNA. TRBV21-1 is a pseudogene. The CDR3 spans 14 residues. The CDR3 DNA is TGTGCCAGCAGCGGCACTAGGTACCAAGAGACCCAGTACTTC. Translating gives CASSGTRYQETQYF.

The chain recombines TRBV2 with TRBJ1-2; D remains ambiguous. Germline V gives CDR1 SNHLY, CDR2 FYNNEI. V lost 8 bases and J lost 8, with 21 bases in between. This CDR3 has 14 amino acids. The CDR3 DNA reads TGTGCCAGCGTCGCCCGGACTCTTATACTAGGCTACACCTTC. It is translated as CASVARTLILGYTF.

The chain carries TRBV5-1 and TRBJ1-2, with D perhaps matching TRBD1 (6 bases). Germline loops: CDR1 SGHRS, CDR2 YFSETQ. The V end lost 4 bases, the J end lost 4 bases, and 11 bases lay between the germline ends. The CDR3 contains 13 residues. The CDR3 region is CASSLDRVYGYTF. CDR3 DNA sequence: TGCGCCAGCAGCCTGGACAGAGTCTATGGCTACACCTTC.

The rearrangement joins TRBV21-1 to TRBJ1-1; TRBD1 is the table's D call, not checked against the DNA. TRBV21-1 is a pseudogene segment. This CDR3 comprises 14 residues. CDR3 DNA: TGTGCCAGCAGCGATGGACAGGGGAACACTGAAGCTTTCTTT. Translating it yields CASSDGQGNTEAFF.

The chain employs TRBV9 and TRBJ2-7; possible D gene TRBD2, 6 bases. The germline V gene encodes CDR1 SGDLS and CDR2 YYNGEE. The CDR3 is 15 amino acids. Between the trimmed V and J ends, which lost 4 bases and 2 bases, there was a span of 16 bases. CDR3: CASSPHSGATYEQYF. The CDR3 DNA is TGTGCCAGCAGCCCACATAGCGGTGCTACCTACGAGCAGTACTTC.

This chain connects TRBV19 to TRBJ2-1; TRBD2 matches 9 bases. The CDR3 contains 13 residues. J lost 8 bases, V lost 10 bases, and 9 bases had no gene match. The germline V gene has CDR1 LNHDA and CDR2 SQIVND (reference sequence). The DNA of the CDR3 is TGTGCCACTACCGCGGGGGGGCGGGATGAGCAGTTCTTC. Protein sequence: CATTAGGRDEQFF.

This chain joins TRBV11-2 and TRBJ1-2; D is unclear. The V end lost 5 bases, the J end lost 1 base, and 5 bases lay between the germline ends. Per the germline V gene, CDR1 is SGHAT and CDR2 is FQNNGV. This CDR3 contains 12 residues. CDR3 amino acids: CASSPNNYGYTF. The CDR3 nucleotides are TGTGCCAGCAGCCCTAATAACTATGGCTACACCTTC.

This clone was detected once. The chain links TRBV5-4 to TRBJ2-5; TRBD2 agrees at 10 bases. With 4 bases clipped from V and 4 bases from J, the junction kept 10 bases outside the gene matches. The CDR3 has 16 residues. The germline CDR1 and CDR2 sequences are SGHNT and YYREEE (reference sequence). CDR3 region: CASSRQAGGPGETQYF. As DNA, the CDR3 is TGTGCCAGCAGCCGCCAAGCGGGAGGGCCGGGAGAGACCCAGTACTTC.

To note about this clone: A junction boundary mismatches the germline segment, possibly from a read error. Different DNA sequences within this sample yield the same CDR3. V usage is TRBV9 and J usage is TRBJ1-3; D gene unclear. This CDR3 has 14 residues. Germline V CDR1 and CDR2: SGDLS, YYNGEE. CDR3 bases: TGCGCCAGCAGCGTAGCGAGCTCTGGAAACACCATATATTTT. Protein: CASSVASSGNTIYF.

The chain recombines TRBV28 with TRBJ2-7, with 7 bases that match TRBD2. This CDR3 contains 14 residues. The trim removed 2 bases at V and 2 bases at J, leaving 3 bases unmatched. Per the germline V gene, CDR1 is MDHEN and CDR2 is SYDVKM. The CDR3 region is CASSLPSGTYEQYF. The CDR3, as DNA: TGTGCCAGCAGTTTACCTAGCGGTACCTACGAGCAGTACTTC.

The chain recombines TRBV5-1 with TRBJ1-1; 7 positions agree with TRBD1. J lost 0 bases, V lost 4 bases, and 9 bases had no gene match. Germline CDR1 SGHRS, CDR2 YFSETQ. The CDR3 is made up of 16 amino acids. The DNA of the CDR3 is TGCGCCAGCAGCACGGACAGGATCTCCTTGAACACTGAAGCTTTCTTT. This codes for CASSTDRISLNTEAFF.

The chain is built from TRBV28 and TRBJ2-7; D remains ambiguous. The CDR3 is 12 residues long. Germline values: CDR1 MDHEN, CDR2 SYDVKM. Trimming stripped 4 bases from V and 3 bases from J, with 7 bases between. The CDR3 DNA sequence: TGTGCCAGCAGTTCACTCAACTACGAGCAGTACTTC. The encoded protein is CASSSLNYEQYF.

The table lists this clone with a count of one. The J gene is TRBJ1-1, the V gene TRBV5-5; D might be TRBD1 (5 bases). Germline V gene lookup returns CDR1 SGHKS and CDR2 YYEKEE (reference sequence). The CDR3 loop spans 15 amino acids. Trimming cost V 0 bases and J 4 bases, with 13 bases left between them. The CDR3 coding sequence is TGTGCCAGCAGCTTGGAAGCACCGGGGGTCACTGAAGCTTTCTTT. Translated: CASSLEAPGVTEAFF. Full variable domain (outside the CDR3, taken from reference TRBV5-5 and TRBJ1-1): DAGVTQSPTHLIKTRGQQVTLRCSPISGHKSVSWYQQVLGQGPQFIFQYYEKEERGRGNFPDRFSARQFPNYSSELNVNALLLGDSALYLCASSLEAPGVTEAFFGQGTRLTVV.

The chain joins TRBV19 to TRBJ1-1, with 7 nucleotides matching TRBD1. Germline V CDR1 and CDR2: LNHDA, SQIVND (reference sequence). With 5 bases clipped from V and 0 bases from J, the junction kept 6 bases outside the gene matches. The CDR3 spans 15 residues. CDR3 bases: TGTGCCAGTAGTCCTAAACAGGGGTTGAACACTGAAGCTTTCTTT. As protein: CASSPKQGLNTEAFF.

This chain links TRBV6-1 with TRBJ1-2, with 9 bases identical to TRBD1. The V gene's germline CDR1 is MNHNS and CDR2 SASEGT. The CDR3 runs to 14 residues. Losses at the gene ends were 8 bases for V and 1 base for J; bases not matched to a gene: 5. The CDR3, as DNA: TGTGCCAGCCAGAAGGACAGGGGTAACTATGGCTACACCTTC. Translated: CASQKDRGNYGYTF.

This chain uses TRBV5-1 with TRBJ1-1; D is possibly TRBD1 (5 bases). Deletions cut 2 bases from V and 1 base from J, with 21 bases between. This CDR3 contains 18 residues. From germline, CDR1 is SGHRS and CDR2 YFSETQ. CDR3 nucleotide sequence: TGCGCCAGCAGCTTCCTGCTACGGGGGGGTCTGCCGAACACTGAAGCTTTCTTT. Amino acids: CASSFLLRGGLPNTEAFF.

The chain employs TRBV7-2 and TRBJ2-5; tentatively, D is TRBD2 (6 bases). V was trimmed by 1 base and J by 5 bases, leaving 11 bases between them. The CDR3 is 14 amino acids. Germline lookup yields CDR1 SGHTA and CDR2 FQGNSA. CDR3 DNA: TGTGCCAGCAGCTTAGTTGTCGCGGGGGAGACCCAGTACTTC. Its protein is CASSLVVAGETQYF.

J is TRBJ1-2 and V is TRBV5-3; 7 nucleotides agree with TRBD1. TRBV5-3 is an ORF for which the function is uncertain. V trimming: 4 bases; J trimming: 8 bases; junction bases outside the gene matches: 14. The CDR3 spans 15 residues. The CDR3 coding sequence is TGTGCCAGAAGCCCCGGGGGGGCAGGGGGGAACGGCTACACCTTC. This encodes CARSPGGAGGNGYTF.

V is TRBV14 and J is TRBJ1-2; D gene uncertain. V lost 0 bases, J lost 8 bases, and 10 bases lay in between. Germline V CDR1 and CDR2: SGHDN, FVKESK. The CDR3 totals 13 residues. The CDR3 reads CASSQDYAGGYTF. The DNA of the CDR3 is TGTGCCAGCAGCCAAGATTATGCGGGAGGCTACACCTTC.

This clone occurred a few times. The chain combines TRBV6-5 with TRBJ1-2; D may be TRBD1 (5 bases). This CDR3 comprises 14 residues. V lost 6 bases, J lost 3 bases, and 14 bases lay in between. The germline CDR1 and CDR2 sequences are MNHEY and SVGAGI. CDR3 sequence (DNA): TGTGCCAGCAGAAAACACCAGACAGACTATGGCTACACCTTC. This translates into CASRKHQTDYGYTF.